This passage covers 18 T cell receptor beta chains from one sample sequenced in a study of OX40 agonist ivuxolimab in advanced cancers. Clones were read by immunoSEQ multiplex PCR, and TCRdb kept only the in-frame ones, dropping some. The sample has about 64,000 clones, 88% seen once; the top ten hold roughly 0.7%. Sequenced material: CD4+ or CD8+ T cells sorted from blood, taken in a trial of the OX40 agonist ivuxolimab. Receptor source: an adult with an advanced solid tumor such as melanoma, head and neck, liver or kidney cancer.

This chain uses TRBV5-6 with TRBJ2-7, with D possibly matching TRBD1 (5 bases). The germline gives CDR1 SGHDT, CDR2 YYEEEE. This CDR3 comprises 16 residues. The V gene lost 0 bases and the J gene lost 3 bases, with 16 bases spanning the gap. The CDR3 nucleotides read TGTGCCAGCAGCTTGGACCCACCGGACAAGGGCTACGAGCAGTACTTC. This translates into CASSLDPPDKGYEQYF.

In this sample, this clone turned up once. The chain has TRBV9 and TRBJ2-3; a possible D gene is TRBD2 (6 bases). Germline V gene lookup returns CDR1 SGDLS and CDR2 YYNGEE. The germline V and J ends were trimmed by 2 bases and 4 bases, with 14 bases remaining between them. The length of the CDR3 is 15 residues. The CDR3 protein is CASSVGGEGADTQYF. For the CDR3, the DNA is TGTGCCAGCAGCGTGGGCGGGGAAGGAGCAGATACGCAGTATTTT.

V usage is TRBV19 and J usage is TRBJ2-1, with 10 positions matching TRBD2. The CDR3 extends over 16 amino acids. Trimming at V came to 5 bases and at J to 8 bases, leaving 12 bases not matched to a gene. The germline CDR1 and CDR2 sequences are LNHDA and SQIVND (reference sequence). The CDR3 here is CASSATTSGWGHEQFF. DNA for the CDR3: TGTGCCAGTAGTGCCACGACTAGCGGGTGGGGCCATGAGCAGTTCTTC.

Only one count was recorded for this clone. The chain recombines TRBV7-9 with TRBJ1-4; possibly TRBD1 for D (5 bases). V lost 1 base and J lost 6, with 9 bases in between. From germline, CDR1 is SEHNR and CDR2 FQNEAQ (reference sequence). The CDR3 extends over 14 amino acids. CDR3 sequence reads: CASSLVGTDEKLFF. The CDR3 region has the DNA TGTGCCAGCAGCTTAGTTGGGACGGATGAAAAACTGTTTTTT.

The J gene is TRBJ2-5, the V gene TRBV11-1; D remains ambiguous. Judging by the DNA end, TRBJ2-7 fits better; the J call may be wrong. Germline CDR1 reads SGHAT; CDR2 reads FQDESV (reference sequence). The CDR3 consists of 12 residues. In DNA, the CDR3 is TGTGCCAGCAGCTCCGACGCAAACGAGCAGTACTTC. This codes for CASSSDANEQYF.

The chain couples TRBV28 to TRBJ1-2; 9 bases match TRBD1. The CDR3 consists of 14 residues. The germline gives CDR1 MDHEN, CDR2 SYDVKM. V was pared by 7 bases and J by 2 bases, with 5 bases of the junction left unmatched. The CDR3 bases are TGTGCCAGCATCCTGGACAGGGGAAACTATGGCTACACCTTC. This sequence encodes CASILDRGNYGYTF.

The CDR3 is CASHPSGIVTGELFF. The CDR3 DNA follows: TGCGCCAGTCACCCAAGCGGGATAGTCACCGGGGAGCTGTTTTTT. V usage is TRBV5-1 and J usage is TRBJ2-2, with 7 bases matching TRBD2. This CDR3 spans 15 amino acids. The ends lost 8 bases at V and 4 bases at J; junction bases unmatched: 11. Germline-derived CDR1 and CDR2 are SGHRS and YFSETQ.

The chain combines TRBV29-1 with TRBJ1-1; a possible D gene is TRBD1 (6 bases). In germline, CDR1 is SQVTM, CDR2 ANQGSEA. CDR3 length: 11 amino acids. With 4 bases removed from V and 10 bases from J, the gap between germline ends came to 13 bases. Written as DNA, the CDR3 is TGCAGCGTTGGCCGTAGGGGGGGAGCTTTCTTT. Protein: CSVGRRGGAFF. The whole variable domain, remainder taken from reference TRBV29-1 and TRBJ1-1, is SAVISQKPSRDICQRGTSLTIQCQVDSQVTMMFWYRQQPGQSLTLIATANQGSEATYESGFVIDKFPISRPNLTFSTLTVSNMSPEDSSIYLCSVGRRGGAFFGQGTRLTVV.

V and J are TRBV11-2 and TRBJ1-1; 9 bases fit TRBD1. Per the germline V gene, CDR1 is SGHAT and CDR2 is FQNNGV. This CDR3 spans 15 amino acids. V trimming: 5 bases; J trimming: 4 bases; junction bases outside the gene matches: 8. CDR3 bases: TGTGCCAGCAGCCCACGGACAGGGGTTTCCACTGAAGCTTTCTTT. Amino acid sequence: CASSPRTGVSTEAFF.

This chain joins TRBV5-4 and TRBJ2-1; perhaps D is TRBD1 or TRBD2 (6 bases each). Trimming took off 2 bases at V and 7 bases at J, with 10 bases between the two ends. There are 13 residues in the CDR3. Germline V gene data show CDR1 as SGHNT and CDR2 as YYREEE (reference sequence). The CDR3 is CASSFQGGNEQFF. DNA for the CDR3: TGTGCCAGCAGCTTCCAAGGGGGGAATGAGCAGTTCTTC.

Remarks on this clone: A read error may produce the germline difference seen at one junction end. The gene calls are TRBV7-7 and TRBJ2-5; D is perhaps TRBD1 (5 bases). Germline V CDR1 and CDR2: SSHAT, FNYEAQ (reference sequence). CDR3 size: 14 residues. The CDR3 sequence: CASSLTGNGETQYF. For the CDR3, the DNA is TGTGCTAGCAGCTTAACAGGAAACGGGGAGACCCAGTACTTC.

V usage is TRBV7-8 and J usage is TRBJ1-4, with TRBD1 identical over 8 bases. Germline loops: CDR1 SGHVS, CDR2 FQNEAQ. After removal of 1 base from V and 5 bases from J, the junction contained 9 bases not matched to a gene. The CDR3 runs to 17 residues. CDR3 residues: CASSLGQGRFLNEKLFF. The CDR3 DNA reads TGTGCCAGCAGCTTAGGACAGGGGAGATTCCTCAATGAAAAACTGTTTTTT.

This chain uses TRBV7-9 with TRBJ2-1, with 8 bases identical to TRBD1. V gave up 4 bases and J gave up 1 base; unmatched junction bases: 6. This CDR3 contains 16 residues. Germline V CDR1 and CDR2: SEHNR, FQNEAQ (reference sequence). CDR3 in DNA: TGTGCCAGCAGCTCCCGACAGGGGAAGTCCTACAATGAGCAGTTCTTC. This codes for CASSSRQGKSYNEQFF.

V usage is TRBV13 and J usage is TRBJ1-5, with D perhaps TRBD1 (6 bases). The V end lost 2 bases, the J end lost 11 bases, and 13 bases lay between the germline ends. The V gene's germline CDR1 is PRHDT and CDR2 FYEKMQ (reference sequence). CDR3 length: 13 amino acids. This chain's CDR3 is CASSLYEGGTQHF. The CDR3 coding sequence is TGTGCCAGCAGCTTATACGAGGGGGGGACCCAGCATTTT. The whole variable domain, filled in from reference TRBV13 and TRBJ1-5, reads AAGVIQSPRHLIKEKRETATLKCYPIPRHDTVYWYQQGPGQDPQFLISFYEKMQSDKGSIPDRFSAQQFSDYHSELNMSSLELGDSALYFCASSLYEGGTQHFGDGTRLSIL.

V and J are TRBV7-2 and TRBJ2-7; 11 bases agree with TRBD2. CDR1 SGHTA and CDR2 FQGNSA come from the germline V gene. Trimming removed 0 bases from V and 4 bases from J; junction bases left unmatched: 8. This CDR3 is built from 17 residues. CDR3: CASSLASTSGRGYEQYF. CDR3 DNA sequence: TGTGCCAGCAGCTTAGCGTCAACTAGCGGGAGAGGTTACGAGCAGTACTTC.

The chain employs TRBV18 and TRBJ2-5; D not certain. Germline CDR1 reads KGHSH; CDR2 reads LQKENI. The CDR3 consists of 14 residues. V shed 0 bases and J shed 5 bases, with 10 bases lying between them. The CDR3 bases are TGTGCCAGCTCACCACCGTGGGGATCCGAGACCCAGTACTTC. Its translation: CASSPPWGSETQYF.

The chain uses TRBV11-2 and TRBJ2-1; D gene unclear. The germline V gene has CDR1 SGHAT and CDR2 FQNNGV. Trimming left V 6 bases short and J 10 bases short, with 16 bases between. The CDR3 consists of 13 residues. CDR3 loop: CASSPYSGREQFF. The CDR3 DNA reads TGTGCCAGCAGTCCCTACTCAGGTAGGGAGCAGTTCTTC.

The chain has TRBV19 and TRBJ1-1; 9 bases agree with TRBD1. Unmatched junction bases numbered 3, after V lost 6 bases and J lost 1 base. This CDR3 has 14 amino acids. CDR1 LNHDA and CDR2 SQIVND come from the germline V gene (reference sequence). The CDR3 loop reads CASRRDRENTEAFF. DNA for the CDR3: TGTGCCAGTAGGAGGGACAGGGAGAACACTGAAGCTTTCTTT.